Listed here is a single TCR beta chain. No antigen is known for it. This record belongs to a study of untreated major depressive disorder. Whole-study results and caveats: Only three preselected Vbeta families were compared in sequencing.

Sequencing was performed with immunoSEQ multiplex PCR; in TCRdb, only in-frame clones are kept and a portion is missing. Counted here are fewer than 25,000 clones, about 85% occurring once; the ten biggest clones make up about 0.82%. Losses at the gene ends were 0 bases for V and 7 bases for J; bases not matched to a gene: 5. CDR1 and CDR2 from the germline V gene are SGDLS and YYNGEE. The CDR3 extends over 15 amino acids. The clonotype originates from a woman aged 25-40 years in good health. Specimen: CD4+ T cells from PBMCs. The J gene is TRBJ2-2, the V gene TRBV9; 8 nucleotides match TRBD2. As DNA, the CDR3 is TGTGCCAGCAGCGTAGGGACTAGCTCCGGCGGGGAGCTGTTTTTT. Protein: CASSVGTSSGGELFF.